Listed here are 18 T cell receptor beta chains from one sample, sequenced in a study of PD-1 blockade in classical Hodgkin lymphoma. Autologous stem cell transplantation was followed by relapse in every patient, and brentuximab vedotin exposure varied. The assay was immunoSEQ multiplex PCR, and TCRdb's table has in-frame clones only and misses some. The sample has about 72,000 clones; about 92% are singletons. The material sequenced was peripheral blood mononuclear cells (PBMCs), taken at baseline. The receptors here all came from a human donor with classical Hodgkin lymphoma.

Details on this clone: This could be a read error, since a much larger clone is one nucleotide away. DNA of the CDR3: TGTGCCAGCAGCTTAACAGGGGCTGGAAACACCATATATTTT. Its translation: CASSLTGAGNTIYF. This chain joins TRBV7-3 and TRBJ1-3, with D perhaps matching TRBD1 (5 bases). From germline, CDR1 is SGHTA and CDR2 FQGTGA. The germline V and J ends were trimmed by 0 bases and 2 bases, with 5 bases remaining between them. The CDR3 totals 14 residues.

The V gene is TRBV18, the J gene TRBJ2-3, with D unresolved. CDR1 is KGHSH and CDR2 is LQKENI in the germline V gene. The ends were cut back, 3 bases at V and 0 bases at J, with 4 bases in the middle. The CDR3 totals 13 residues. The chain's CDR3 is CASSPSSTDTQYF. The CDR3 DNA reads as TGTGCCAGCTCACCCTCGAGCACAGATACGCAGTATTTT.

The rearrangement joins TRBV4-1 to TRBJ1-5; no clear D. Germline CDR1 reads MGHRA; CDR2 reads YSYEKL. V lost 1 base and J 4 bases, leaving 11 bases between the germline ends. This CDR3 spans 15 amino acids. The DNA for the CDR3 is TGCGCCAGCAGCCAAGCACGAGGGCTTAATCAGCCCCAGCATTTT. It translates to CASSQARGLNQPQHF.

The V and J genes are TRBV7-2 and TRBJ1-6, with D maybe TRBD1 (5 bases). V was cut by 3 bases and J by 7 bases, with 13 bases left in between. The CDR3 contains 15 residues. Germline V lookup: CDR1 SGHTA, CDR2 FQGNSA. The CDR3 DNA sequence: TGTGCCAGCAGCTTTGAGAGGGGAGGGAATTCACCCCTCCACTTT. Encoded protein: CASSFERGGNSPLHF.

This clone was recorded only once. This chain joins TRBV15 and TRBJ1-1; 8 bases are a match to TRBD1. Trimming cost V 8 bases and J 0 bases; bases outside gene matches: 5. In germline, CDR1 is LNHNV, CDR2 YYDKDF (reference sequence). The CDR3 has 14 amino acids. DNA for the CDR3: TGTGCCACCTTTGCAGGGGGCTTGAACACTGAAGCTTTCTTT. It encodes CATFAGGLNTEAFF.

The chain is built from TRBV5-4 and TRBJ2-2, with TRBD2 identical over 10 bases. Germline-derived CDR1 and CDR2 are SGHNT and YYREEE (reference sequence). V lost 4 bases, J lost 7 bases, and 7 bases stayed unmatched. The CDR3 extends over 15 amino acids. CDR3 bases: TGTGCCAGCAGCGTGGAGCGGGGGGGCATCGGGGAGCTGTTTTTT. Protein: CASSVERGGIGELFF.

The gene calls are TRBV27 and TRBJ1-1, with 8 positions matching TRBD1. V shed 5 bases and J 2 bases; nucleotides not matched to a gene: 4. The CDR3 is 14 residues long. Per germline, CDR1 MNHEY and CDR2 SMNVEV (reference sequence). CDR3 sequence (DNA): TGTGCCAGCAGTCCCGGACAGGGAAACACTGAAGCTTTCTTT. Its translation: CASSPGQGNTEAFF.

This clone was seen only once. V and J are TRBV11-1 and TRBJ1-5; no clear D. The CDR3 runs 15 residues. Germline V gene sequence: CDR1 SGHAT, CDR2 FQDESV (reference sequence). The ends were cut back, 3 bases at V and 3 bases at J, with 12 bases in the middle. DNA for the CDR3: TGTGCCAGCAGCTTTACTGGGGAAGCCAATCAGCCCCAGCATTTT. Translated: CASSFTGEANQPQHF.

The chain employs TRBV12-5 and TRBJ2-7; 7 positions agree with TRBD1. Per germline, CDR1 LGHNT and CDR2 FRNRAP. The CDR3 extends over 11 amino acids. V was clipped by 10 bases and J by 3 bases; unmatched bases: 3. CDR3: CAIRDSYEQYF. CDR3 nucleotides: TGTGCTATAAGGGACAGCTACGAGCAGTACTTC.

This clone turned up a few times. As DNA, the CDR3 is TGTGCCAGCAGCTTAGAAGGGTCCCCTGGAAACACCATATATTTT. Its protein product is CASSLEGSPGNTIYF. The V call is TRBV13, the J call TRBJ1-3; D gene ambiguous. Germline CDR1 PRHDT, CDR2 FYEKMQ (reference sequence). The CDR3 has 15 amino acids. The V end was cut by 1 base, the J end by 2 bases, with 9 bases between.

This rearrangement joins TRBV25-1 to TRBJ2-3; 7 bases map to TRBD2. Germline V CDR1 and CDR2: MGHDK, SYGVNS. The CDR3 covers 16 residues. The ends lost 6 bases at V and 1 base at J; junction bases unmatched: 10. The CDR3 DNA sequence: TGTGCCAGCAGGACCCGGGGGGAGCGCGGCACAGATACGCAGTATTTT. Residues: CASRTRGERGTDTQYF.

The chain is built from TRBV21-1 and TRBJ1-4; the table's TRBD1 call for D was not verified on the DNA. TRBV21-1 is deemed a pseudogene. The CDR3 has 15 amino acids. The CDR3 sequence is CASSKVGTGDEKLFF. DNA of the CDR3: TGTGCCAGCAGCAAAGTGGGGACAGGGGATGAAAAACTGTTTTTT.

The chain carries TRBV28 and TRBJ2-5; D tentatively reads TRBD1 or TRBD2 (7 bases each). The CDR3 sequence is 20 residues long. Trimming shortened V by 6 bases and J by 4 bases, and 33 bases separated the two germline ends. In germline, CDR1 is MDHEN, CDR2 SYDVKM. The CDR3 region is CASRDMTGSGVWGEGETQYF. CDR3 sequence (DNA): TGTGCCAGCAGAGACATGACAGGGTCCGGTGTGTGGGGGGAGGGAGAGACCCAGTACTTC. The whole variable domain, remainder taken from reference TRBV28 and TRBJ2-5, is DVKVTQSSRYLVKRTGEKVFLECVQDMDHENMFWYRQDPGLGLRLIYFSYDVKMKEKGDIPEGYSVSREKKERFSLILESASTNQTSMYLCASRDMTGSGVWGEGETQYFGPGTRLLVL.

The sample holds one count of this clone. This chain connects TRBV7-3 to TRBJ2-2; 12 bases fit TRBD2. Germline CDR1 reads SGHTA; CDR2 reads FQGTGA. V shed 5 bases and J 1 base; nucleotides not matched to a gene: 14. This CDR3 is 20 amino acids long. CDR3 amino acids: CASSRPTSGRFSGNTGELFF. The CDR3 nucleotides are TGTGCCAGCAGCCGACCGACTAGCGGGAGATTTTCCGGGAACACCGGGGAGCTGTTTTTT.

The chain combines TRBV29-1 with TRBJ2-3, with 11 nucleotides matching TRBD1. This CDR3 contains 16 residues. The ends lost 3 bases at V and 4 bases at J; junction bases unmatched: 9. Germline V lookup: CDR1 SQVTM, CDR2 ANQGSEA. The CDR3 region is CSVDDRDRGMSDTQYF. DNA of the CDR3: TGCAGCGTTGATGACCGGGACAGGGGGATGTCAGATACGCAGTATTTT.

The V gene is TRBV19, the J gene TRBJ1-4, with TRBD1 matching 7 bases. V lost 5 bases to trimming and J lost 8 bases; unmatched junction nucleotides: 11. Germline CDR1 reads LNHDA; CDR2 reads SQIVND (reference sequence). There are 15 residues in the CDR3. CDR3 in amino acids: CASSDPNRGGEKLFF. CDR3 bases: TGTGCCAGTAGTGACCCCAACAGGGGAGGCGAAAAACTGTTTTTT.

V usage is TRBV5-1 and J usage is TRBJ2-3; D possibly matches TRBD1 or TRBD2 (5 bases each). CDR3 length: 15 residues. The germline V and J ends were trimmed by 5 bases and 5 bases, with 18 bases remaining between them. CDR1 and CDR2 from the germline V gene are SGHRS and YFSETQ. The chain's CDR3 is CASRMRDLDIDTQYF. The CDR3 DNA reads as TGCGCCAGCAGAATGAGGGACCTGGATATAGATACGCAGTATTTT.

The chain combines TRBV6-5 with TRBJ1-1; the match to TRBD1 covers 7 bases. The V segment lost 0 bases and the J segment 6 bases; nucleotides outside the gene matches: 4. This CDR3 region has 14 residues. In germline, CDR1 is MNHEY, CDR2 SVGAGI. The CDR3 spells CASSYSQGVAEAFF. For the CDR3, the DNA is TGTGCCAGCAGTTACTCCCAGGGGGTGGCTGAAGCTTTCTTT.